This is a list of T cell receptor beta chains from one sample in a study of blood T cell repertoires in COVID-19. Method: immunoSEQ multiplex PCR; TCRdb's copy keeps in-frame clones and lacks some. The repertoire holds 95,000 to 150,000 clones, with 70% to 85% as singletons. The sequenced sample consisted of peripheral blood. The receptors were sampled from a woman aged 70-85 years with acute or convalescent COVID-19. Both conserved end residues are part of each CDR3. Each record gives: clone size, V gene, J gene, D gene, CDR3 DNA, CDR3 protein. A D gene is named only where the DNA matches it firmly. Clone size, where shown, is once, few, many, or a class for clones that have expanded.

NA	TRBV3-1/TRBV3-2	TRBJ2-5	TRBD2	TGTGCCAGCAGCCCCCCCTGGGGACTAGCGGGGGAAGAGACCCAGTACTTC	CASSPPWGLAGEETQYF
once	TRBV2	TRBJ1-5	NA	TGTGCCAGCAGTGAACGAGTCTATAGCAATCAGCCCCAGCATTTT	CASSERVYSNQPQHF
few	TRBV27	TRBJ1-1	NA	TGTGCCAGCAGTTTATCAGGGGAGAACACTGAAGCTTTCTTT	CASSLSGENTEAFF
once	TRBV18	TRBJ2-1	TRBD2	TGTGCCAGCTCACCACCGAGCGGGGGGATCTCCTACAATGAGCAGTTCTTC	CASSPPSGGISYNEQFF
once	TRBV7-2	TRBJ2-5	NA	TGTGCCAGCAGCTTGGGGGGGCGGGAAGAGACCCAGTACTTC	CASSLGGREETQYF
NA	TRBV24-1	TRBJ2-7	NA	TGTGCCACCAGCGATGAGGACAGTCCCGACTTC	CATSDEDSPDF
NA	TRBV19	TRBJ2-3	TRBD1	TGTGCCAGTAGTATAGAATCGACAGGGGCAATCGCAGATACGCAGTATTTT	CASSIESTGAIADTQYF
once	TRBV24-1	TRBJ1-2	NA	TGTGCCACAGCAAGGGACTCCTATGGCTACACCTTC	CATARDSYGYTF
NA	TRBV6-5	TRBJ1-1	NA	TGTGCCAGCGGGAGGGCAGGGGCCTCGTACACTGAAGCTTTCTTT	CASGRAGASYTEAFF
NA	TRBV10-3	TRBJ1-2	NA	TGTGCCATCAGTGAGTTCCTGGGACAAACGGTTAACTATGGCTACACCTTC	CAISEFLGQTVNYGYTF
NA	TRBV10-3	TRBJ2-3	NA	TGTGCCATCAGGACTGAATCTAGCACAGATACGCAGTATTTT	CAIRTESSTDTQYF
NA	TRBV12-3/TRBV12-4	TRBJ1-2	NA	TGTGCCAGCAGTTTGCCCAGGGGTGATGGCTACACCTTC	CASSLPRGDGYTF
few	TRBV29-1	TRBJ2-6	NA	TGCAGCGTAGAGGATCAGAACTCTGGGGCCAACGTCCTGACTTTC	CSVEDQNSGANVLTF
NA	TRBV7-2	TRBJ2-4	NA	TGTGCCAGCAGCTTTTCACCGGGGGACGGGAACCTCTTC	CASSFSPGDGNLF
NA	TRBV29-1	TRBJ1-1	NA	TGCAGCGCCAGGAGGGGTTATGGGAACACTGAAGCTTTCTTT	CSARRGYGNTEAFF
NA	TRBV9	TRBJ2-7	NA	TGTGCCAGCAGCGTAGGAGGGGGAGAGGTCTACGAGCAGTACTTC	CASSVGGGEVYEQYF
NA	TRBV5-1	TRBJ2-5	TRBD1	TGCGCCAGCAGCCTAATGGGACAGGGTTTGTTTCAAGAGACCCAGTACTTC	CASSLMGQGLFQETQYF
NA	TRBV19	TRBJ1-4	TRBD1	TGTGCCAGTAGCCTAATGACCGGGACAGGGCATGAAAAACTGTTTTTT	CASSLMTGTGHEKLFF
NA	TRBV4-2	TRBJ2-1	TRBD1	TGTGCCAGCAGCCAAGGCGGACAGGGGAGGTACAATGAGCAGTTCTTC	CASSQGGQGRYNEQFF
once	TRBV5-1	TRBJ2-3	TRBD2	TGCGCCAGCGCCTCTAGCGGGGGGGCTAATACGCAGTATTTT	CASASSGGANTQYF
NA	TRBV25-1	TRBJ1-1	NA	TGTGCCAGCAAACCAACATTTTACACTGAAGCTTTCTTT	CASKPTFYTEAFF
NA	TRBV11-2	TRBJ2-5	NA	TGTGCCAGCAGCTTAAACTGGGAGACCCAGTACTTC	CASSLNWETQYF
NA	TRBV7-8	TRBJ2-7	TRBD2	TGTGCCAGCAGCTCCGAGCGGGGAAGCTCCTACGAGCAGTACTTC	CASSSERGSSYEQYF
NA	TRBV5-4	TRBJ2-7	TRBD1	TGTGCCAGCAGATCCGGGACAGGGACGTACGAGCAGTACTTC	CASRSGTGTYEQYF
NA	TRBV5-4	TRBJ2-1	TRBD2	TGTGCCAGCAGCTTGGAGCGGGGGGGCGTTAATGAGCAGTTCTTC	CASSLERGGVNEQFF
NA	TRBV10-2	TRBJ1-1	NA	TGCGCCAGCAGTGAATTTTGGGGGGGCGAGACAGGTGAAGCTTTCTTT	CASSEFWGGETGEAFF
NA	TRBV11-2	TRBJ1-1	NA	TGTGCCAGCAGCTTAGACAGGGGAAGGGCTTTCTTT	CASSLDRGRAFF
NA	TRBV6-5	TRBJ2-5	TRBD1	TGTGCCACCTCGGGACAGGGATACCAAGAGACCCAGTACTTC	CATSGQGYQETQYF
NA	TRBV7-9	TRBJ2-1	TRBD1	TGTGCCAGCAGCCCTATTCCCGGGACAGGGTATTCAGGTGAGCAGTTCTTC	CASSPIPGTGYSGEQFF
NA	TRBV7-3	TRBJ2-1	TRBD2	TGTGCCAGCAGCCCAGCGGGGGGGCCTCGGGAGCAGTTCTTC	CASSPAGGPREQFF
NA	TRBV7-2	TRBJ1-1	NA	TGTGCCAGCAGCTCCTCCCCGGGGACACGGGCTGAAGCTTTCTTT	CASSSSPGTRAEAFF
NA	TRBV20-1	TRBJ1-2	TRBD1	TGCAGTGCTAAGACAGGGGAGGGCTGCGCCTTC	CSAKTGEGCAF
NA	TRBV19	TRBJ1-1	NA	TGTGCCAGTAGCTTACAGGGAGGGGGCACTGAAGCTTTCTTT	CASSLQGGGTEAFF
NA	TRBV4-2	TRBJ2-1	NA	TGTGCCAGCAGCCAAGATCGGAGTCTAGCGTCAAATAAAGATGAGCAGTTCTTC	CASSQDRSLASNKDEQFF
NA	TRBV18	TRBJ1-1	TRBD1	TGTGCCAGCTCACGCGGGACAGGAAACGAAGCTTTCTTT	CASSRGTGNEAFF
once	TRBV7-2	TRBJ1-1	NA	TGTGCCAGCAGCTTAAACAGGGTAATGAACACTGAAGCTTTCTTT	CASSLNRVMNTEAFF
NA	TRBV20-1	TRBJ2-7	NA	TGCAGTGCTGGCCTTTTCGACGAGCAGTACTTC	CSAGLFDEQYF
NA	TRBV15	TRBJ1-5	NA	TGTGCCACCAGCCCCTCAGGGAGGGCATCTCAGCCCCAGCATTTT	CATSPSGRASQPQHF
NA	TRBV7-2	TRBJ2-2	NA	TGTGCCAGCAGCTTAAGTCGTGCGGCTGTGAACACCGGGGAGCTGTTTTTT	CASSLSRAAVNTGELFF
NA	TRBV3-1/TRBV3-2	TRBJ1-2	NA	TGTGCCAGCAGCCTGGGGGCAACCTATGGCTACACCTTC	CASSLGATYGYTF
few	TRBV3-1/TRBV3-2	TRBJ1-1	NA	TGTGCCAGCAGCCAACTTCAGGGGAACACTGAAGCTTTCTTT	CASSQLQGNTEAFF
NA	TRBV19	TRBJ2-6	NA	TGTGCCAGTACCCCAGGGGCGCGTGGGGCCAACGTCCTGACTTTC	CASTPGARGANVLTF
NA	TRBV11-2	TRBJ2-3	TRBD1	TGTGCCAGCAGCCCCTTACAGGGGATGAGAACAGATACGCAGTATTTT	CASSPLQGMRTDTQYF